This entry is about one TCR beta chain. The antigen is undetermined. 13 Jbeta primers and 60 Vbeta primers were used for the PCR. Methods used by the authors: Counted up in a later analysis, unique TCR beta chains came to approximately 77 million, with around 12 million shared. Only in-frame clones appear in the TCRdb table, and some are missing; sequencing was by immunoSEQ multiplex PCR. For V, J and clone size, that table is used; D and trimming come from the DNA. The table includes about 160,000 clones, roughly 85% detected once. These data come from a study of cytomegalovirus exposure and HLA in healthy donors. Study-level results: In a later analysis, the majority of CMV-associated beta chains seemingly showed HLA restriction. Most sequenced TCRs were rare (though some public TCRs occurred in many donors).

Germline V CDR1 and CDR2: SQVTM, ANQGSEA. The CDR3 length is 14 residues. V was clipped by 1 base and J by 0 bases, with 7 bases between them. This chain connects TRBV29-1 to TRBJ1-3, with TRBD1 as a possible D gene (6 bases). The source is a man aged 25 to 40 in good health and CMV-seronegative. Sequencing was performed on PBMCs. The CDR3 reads CSVEGTDSGNTIYF. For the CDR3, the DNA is TGCAGCGTTGAAGGGACAGACTCTGGAAACACCATATATTTT.